This T cell receptor beta chain was retrieved from a study of blood T cell repertoires in COVID-19. TCRdb keeps only in-frame clones here, not all; method: immunoSEQ multiplex PCR. The table lists about 390,000 clones, 87% of them singletons. The CDR3 loop spans 15 amino acids. V was cut by 1 base and J by 0 bases, with 10 bases left in between. CDR1 SGHRS and CDR2 YFSETQ come from the germline V gene. Specimen: peripheral blood. The V and J genes are TRBV5-1 and TRBJ1-1; D ambiguous. The source of this sequence is a woman aged 55 to 70 with COVID-19, enrolled during active disease. The CDR3 sequence is CASSLHAGMNTEAFF. The DNA for the CDR3 is TGCGCCAGCAGCTTGCACGCAGGAATGAACACTGAAGCTTTCTTT. The complete variable domain, with remaining parts taken from reference TRBV5-1 and TRBJ1-1, reads KAGVTQTPRYLIKTRGQQVTLSCSPISGHRSVSWYQQTPGQGLQFLFEYFSETQRNKGNFPGRFSGRQFSNSRSEMNVSTLELGDSALYLCASSLHAGMNTEAFFGQGTRLTVV.